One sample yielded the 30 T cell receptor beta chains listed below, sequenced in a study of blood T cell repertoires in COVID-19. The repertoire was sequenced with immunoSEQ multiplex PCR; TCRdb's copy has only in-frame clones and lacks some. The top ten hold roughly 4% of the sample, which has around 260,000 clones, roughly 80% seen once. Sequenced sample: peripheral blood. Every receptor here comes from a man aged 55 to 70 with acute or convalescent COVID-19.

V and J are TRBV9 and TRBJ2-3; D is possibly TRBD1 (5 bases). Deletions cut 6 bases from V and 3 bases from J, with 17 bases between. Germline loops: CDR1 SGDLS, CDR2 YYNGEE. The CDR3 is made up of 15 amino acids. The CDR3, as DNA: TGTGCCAGCACCCTCCAGGGTGGGTTTACAGATACGCAGTATTTT. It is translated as CASTLQGGFTDTQYF.

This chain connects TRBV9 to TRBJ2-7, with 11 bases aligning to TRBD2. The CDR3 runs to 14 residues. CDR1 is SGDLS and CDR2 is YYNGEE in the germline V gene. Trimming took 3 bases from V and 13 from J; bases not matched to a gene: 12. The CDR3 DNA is TGTGCCAGCAGCGATGGGACTAGCGGCAGGGGGATTTACTTC. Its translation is CASSDGTSGRGIYF.

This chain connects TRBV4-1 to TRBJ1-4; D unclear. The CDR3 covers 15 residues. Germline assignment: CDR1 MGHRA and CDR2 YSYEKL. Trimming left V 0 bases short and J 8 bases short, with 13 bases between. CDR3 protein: CASSQEATTGEKLFF. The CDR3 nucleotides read TGCGCCAGCAGCCAAGAAGCTACCACGGGGGAAAAACTGTTTTTT.

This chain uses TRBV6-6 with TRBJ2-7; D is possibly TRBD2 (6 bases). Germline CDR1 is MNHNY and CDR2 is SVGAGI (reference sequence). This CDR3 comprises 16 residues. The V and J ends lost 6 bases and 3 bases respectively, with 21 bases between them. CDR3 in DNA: TGTGCCAGCAGCCCTCGGACTACCAGGCAGGTCTACGAGCAGTACTTC. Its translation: CASSPRTTRQVYEQYF.

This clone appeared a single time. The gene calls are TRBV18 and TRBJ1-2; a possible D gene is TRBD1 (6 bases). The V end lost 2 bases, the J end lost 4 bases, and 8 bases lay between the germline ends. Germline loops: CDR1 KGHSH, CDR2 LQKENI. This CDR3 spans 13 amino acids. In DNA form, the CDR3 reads TGTGCCAGCTCACCATCAGGGGTCTATGGCTACACCTTC. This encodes CASSPSGVYGYTF.

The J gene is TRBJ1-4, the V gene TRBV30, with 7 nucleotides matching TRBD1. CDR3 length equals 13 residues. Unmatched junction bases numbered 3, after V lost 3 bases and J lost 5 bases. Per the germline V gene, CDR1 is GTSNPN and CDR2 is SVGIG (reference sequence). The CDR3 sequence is CAWRQGPNEKLFF. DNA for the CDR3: TGTGCCTGGAGACAGGGGCCGAATGAAAAACTGTTTTTT.

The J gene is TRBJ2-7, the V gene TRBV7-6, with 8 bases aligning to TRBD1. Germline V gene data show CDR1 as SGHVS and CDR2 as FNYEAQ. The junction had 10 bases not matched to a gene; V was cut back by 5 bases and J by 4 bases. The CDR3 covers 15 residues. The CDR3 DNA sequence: TGTGCCAGCAGCCCTTTGAGTCAGGGGGCTTACGAGCAGTACTTC. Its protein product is CASSPLSQGAYEQYF.

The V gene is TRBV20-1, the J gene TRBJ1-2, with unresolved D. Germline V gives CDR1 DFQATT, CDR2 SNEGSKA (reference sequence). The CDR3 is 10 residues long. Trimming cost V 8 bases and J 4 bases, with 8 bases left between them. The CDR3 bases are TGCAGTACCCCGAGCTATGGCTACACCTTC. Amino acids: CSTPSYGYTF.

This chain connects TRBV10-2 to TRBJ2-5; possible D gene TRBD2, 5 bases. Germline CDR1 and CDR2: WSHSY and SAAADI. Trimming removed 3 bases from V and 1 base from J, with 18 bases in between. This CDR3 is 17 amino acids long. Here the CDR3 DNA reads TGCGCCAGCAGTGATTTGTCGGGAACTACACTCCAAGAGACCCAGTACTTC. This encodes CASSDLSGTTLQETQYF.

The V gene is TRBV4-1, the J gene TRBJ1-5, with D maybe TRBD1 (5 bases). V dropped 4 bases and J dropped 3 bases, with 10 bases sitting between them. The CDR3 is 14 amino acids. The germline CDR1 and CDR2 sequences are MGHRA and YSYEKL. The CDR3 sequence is CASSPDRLNQPQHF. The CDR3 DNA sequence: TGCGCCAGCAGCCCCGACAGACTCAATCAGCCCCAGCATTTT.

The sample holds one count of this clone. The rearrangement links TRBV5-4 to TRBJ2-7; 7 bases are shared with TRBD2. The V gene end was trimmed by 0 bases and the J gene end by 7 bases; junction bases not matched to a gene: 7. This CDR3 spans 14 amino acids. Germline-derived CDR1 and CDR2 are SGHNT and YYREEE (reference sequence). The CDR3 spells CASSLDRWEGEQYF. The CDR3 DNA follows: TGTGCCAGCAGCTTGGACCGATGGGAGGGGGAGCAGTACTTC.

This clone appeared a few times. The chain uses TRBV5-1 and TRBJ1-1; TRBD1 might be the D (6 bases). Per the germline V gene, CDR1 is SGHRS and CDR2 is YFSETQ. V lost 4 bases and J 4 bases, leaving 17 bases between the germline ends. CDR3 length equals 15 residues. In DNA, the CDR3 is TGCGCCAGCAGCGTAAACAGGGTGGGGTTCACTGAAGCTTTCTTT. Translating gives CASSVNRVGFTEAFF. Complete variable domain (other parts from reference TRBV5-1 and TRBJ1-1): KAGVTQTPRYLIKTRGQQVTLSCSPISGHRSVSWYQQTPGQGLQFLFEYFSETQRNKGNFPGRFSGRQFSNSRSEMNVSTLELGDSALYLCASSVNRVGFTEAFFGQGTRLTVV.

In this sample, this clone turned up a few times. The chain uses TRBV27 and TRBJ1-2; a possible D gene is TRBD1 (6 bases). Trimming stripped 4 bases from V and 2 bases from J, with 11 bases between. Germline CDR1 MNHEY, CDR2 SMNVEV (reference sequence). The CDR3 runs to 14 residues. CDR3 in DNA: TGTGCCAGCAGTTATCGAAGGGGGAACTATGGCTACACCTTC. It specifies CASSYRRGNYGYTF.

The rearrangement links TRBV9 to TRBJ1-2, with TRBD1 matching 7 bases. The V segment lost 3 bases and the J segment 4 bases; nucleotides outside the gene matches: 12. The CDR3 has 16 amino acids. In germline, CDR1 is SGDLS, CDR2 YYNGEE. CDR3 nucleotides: TGTGCCAGCAGCGAATCAGTGACAGGGTTGGGCTATGGCTACACCTTC. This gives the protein CASSESVTGLGYGYTF.

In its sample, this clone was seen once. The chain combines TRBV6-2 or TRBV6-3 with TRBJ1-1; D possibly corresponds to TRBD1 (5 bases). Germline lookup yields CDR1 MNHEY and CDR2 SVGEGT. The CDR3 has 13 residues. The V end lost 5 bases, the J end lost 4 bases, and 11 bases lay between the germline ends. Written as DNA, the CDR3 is TGTGCCAGCAGTCCCCAGGGTTCCACTGAAGCTTTCTTT. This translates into CASSPQGSTEAFF.

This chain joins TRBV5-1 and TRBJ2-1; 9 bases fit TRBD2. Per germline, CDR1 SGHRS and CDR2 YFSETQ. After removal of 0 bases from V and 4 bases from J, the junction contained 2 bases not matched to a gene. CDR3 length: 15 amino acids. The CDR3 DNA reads TGCGCCAGCAGCTTGGCCCTAGCGGGGTACAATGAGCAGTTCTTC. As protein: CASSLALAGYNEQFF.

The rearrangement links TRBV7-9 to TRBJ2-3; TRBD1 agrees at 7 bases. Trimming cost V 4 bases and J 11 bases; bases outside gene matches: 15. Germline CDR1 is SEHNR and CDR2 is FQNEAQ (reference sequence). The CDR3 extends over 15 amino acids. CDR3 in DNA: TGTGCCAGCAGCTCTTTAGACAGGGCTATACGTTGGCAGTATTTT. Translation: CASSSLDRAIRWQYF.

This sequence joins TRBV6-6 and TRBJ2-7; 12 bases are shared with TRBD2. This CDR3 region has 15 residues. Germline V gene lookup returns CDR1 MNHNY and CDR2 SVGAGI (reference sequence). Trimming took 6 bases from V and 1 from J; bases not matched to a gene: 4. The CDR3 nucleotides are TGTGCCAGCAGAAGGACTAGCGGGGCTTCCTACGAGCAGTACTTC. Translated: CASRRTSGASYEQYF.

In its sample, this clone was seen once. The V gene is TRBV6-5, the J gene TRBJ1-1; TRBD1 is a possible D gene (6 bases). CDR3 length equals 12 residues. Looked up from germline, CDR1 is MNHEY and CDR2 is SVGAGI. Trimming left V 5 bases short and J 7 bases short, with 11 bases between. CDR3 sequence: CASSRDKFEAFF. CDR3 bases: TGTGCCAGCAGTAGGGACAAGTTTGAAGCTTTCTTT.

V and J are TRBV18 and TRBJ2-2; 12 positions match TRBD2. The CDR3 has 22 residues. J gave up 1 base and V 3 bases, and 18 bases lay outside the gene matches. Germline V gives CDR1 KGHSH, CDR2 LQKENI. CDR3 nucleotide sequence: TGTGCCAGCTCACCCCCAGGAGGGACTAGCGGGCCTTCTATCATGAACACCGGGGAGCTGTTTTTT. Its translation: CASSPPGGTSGPSIMNTGELFF.

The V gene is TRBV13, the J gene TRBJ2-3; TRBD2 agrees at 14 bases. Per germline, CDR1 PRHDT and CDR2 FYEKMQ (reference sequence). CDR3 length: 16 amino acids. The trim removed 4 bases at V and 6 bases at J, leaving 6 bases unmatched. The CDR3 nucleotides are TGTGCCAGCAGCTACAGGCGGACTAGCGGGGGGGATACGCAGTATTTT. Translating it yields CASSYRRTSGGDTQYF.

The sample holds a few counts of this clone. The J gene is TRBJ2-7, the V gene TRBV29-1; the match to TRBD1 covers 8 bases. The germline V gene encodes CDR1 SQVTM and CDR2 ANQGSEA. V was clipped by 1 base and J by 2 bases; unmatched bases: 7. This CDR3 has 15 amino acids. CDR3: CSVEVGQAFTYEQYF. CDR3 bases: TGCAGCGTTGAAGTGGGACAGGCTTTTACCTACGAGCAGTACTTC.

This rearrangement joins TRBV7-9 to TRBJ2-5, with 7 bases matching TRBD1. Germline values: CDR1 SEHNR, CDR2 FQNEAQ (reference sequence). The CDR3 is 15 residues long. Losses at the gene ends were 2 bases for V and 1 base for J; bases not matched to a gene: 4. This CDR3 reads CASSLLGQFQETQYF. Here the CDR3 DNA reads TGTGCCAGCAGCTTACTGGGACAGTTCCAAGAGACCCAGTACTTC.

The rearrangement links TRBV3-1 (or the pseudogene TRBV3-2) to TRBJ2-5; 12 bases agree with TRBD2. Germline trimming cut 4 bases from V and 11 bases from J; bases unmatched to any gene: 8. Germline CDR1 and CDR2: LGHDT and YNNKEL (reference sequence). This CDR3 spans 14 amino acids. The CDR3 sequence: CASSPRLAGVAQYF. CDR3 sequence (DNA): TGTGCCAGCAGCCCGAGACTAGCGGGAGTAGCGCAGTACTTC.

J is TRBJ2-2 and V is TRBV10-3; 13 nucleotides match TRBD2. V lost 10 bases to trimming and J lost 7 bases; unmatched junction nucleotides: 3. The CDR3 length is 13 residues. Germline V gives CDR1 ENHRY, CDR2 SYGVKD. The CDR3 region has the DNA TGTGCCACTAGACTAGCGGGGGGCGGGGAGCTGTTTTTT. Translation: CATRLAGGGELFF.

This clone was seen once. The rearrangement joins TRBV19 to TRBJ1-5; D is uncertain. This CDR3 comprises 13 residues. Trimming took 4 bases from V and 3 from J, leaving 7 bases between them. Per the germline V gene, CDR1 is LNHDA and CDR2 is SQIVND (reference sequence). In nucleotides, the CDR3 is TGTGCCAGTAGTACACACAACAATCAGCCCCAGCATTTT. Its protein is CASSTHNNQPQHF.

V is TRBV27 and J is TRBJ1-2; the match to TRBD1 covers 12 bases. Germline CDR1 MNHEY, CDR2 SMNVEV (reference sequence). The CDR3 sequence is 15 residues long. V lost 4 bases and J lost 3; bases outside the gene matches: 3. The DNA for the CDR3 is TGTGCCAGCAGTTATGGGACAGGGGGCGACTATGGCTACACCTTC. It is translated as CASSYGTGGDYGYTF.

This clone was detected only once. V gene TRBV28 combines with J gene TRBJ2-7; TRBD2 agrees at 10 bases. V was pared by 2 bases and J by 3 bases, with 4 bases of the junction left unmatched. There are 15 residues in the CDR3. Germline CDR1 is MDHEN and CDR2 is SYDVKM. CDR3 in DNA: TGTGCCAGCAGTTTAGCCGGGACTAGCGACTACGAGCAGTACTTC. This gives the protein CASSLAGTSDYEQYF.

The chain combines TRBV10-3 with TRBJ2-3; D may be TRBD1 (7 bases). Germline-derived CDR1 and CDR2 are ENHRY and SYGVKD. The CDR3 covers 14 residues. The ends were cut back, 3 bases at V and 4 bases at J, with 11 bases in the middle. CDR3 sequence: CAISDSRGADTQYF. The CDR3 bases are TGTGCCATCAGTGATTCCAGGGGGGCAGATACGCAGTATTTT.

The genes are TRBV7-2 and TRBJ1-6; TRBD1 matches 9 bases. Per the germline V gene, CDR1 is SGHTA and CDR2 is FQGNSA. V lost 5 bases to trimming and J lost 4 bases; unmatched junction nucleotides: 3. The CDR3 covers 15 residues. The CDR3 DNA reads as TGTGCCAGCAGCACACAGGGGGCTTATAATTCACCCCTCCACTTT. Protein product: CASSTQGAYNSPLHF.